Included here is one T cell receptor (beta chain) sequence, with context. The antigen it recognizes is unknown. No base quality values were provided; no much bigger clone lies one nucleotide off. The sample originates from a study of shared clonotypes between healthy human individuals (TCRdb year 2020). For the study in its entirety: Two women and a few men aged 18 to 49 years were included in the cohort. For each donor, three plates each were used for CD4 naive and CD4 memory, two plates were used for CD8 naive, and one plate was used for CD8 memory. The study deeply sequenced blood TCR repertoires of about 5 healthy adults to estimate repertoire size and the extent of clonotype sharing between individuals. Libraries were prepared and TCR repertoires were sequenced by different laboratories using diverse techniques, in order to increase sequencing depth and limit assay-specific biases. Leukapheresis yielded between about 0.94 and 9 billion PBMCs per donor. Study-wide findings and limitations: Because the study included a small number of donors, the genetic and exposure-history diversity represented was limited. Based on pairwise subsampling, the degree of clonotype sharing among donors was expected to be affected by sequencing depth. Larger estimated clonotype richness was generally found for naive subsets than for memory subsets. Compared with non-shared clonotypes, the clonotypes found in all four sorted-subset donors had higher generation probabilities. When a few donors were compared, the shared fraction of clonotypes was about 5.5% for naive CD4, approximately 3.5% for naive CD8, 2% to 2.5% for memory CD4, and 0.35% to 0.5% for memory CD8. Only blood was sampled, and tissue TCR repertoires likely differ from those in blood. Even with the large sequencing depth, rarefaction of the sorted-subset datasets indicated that sequencing was incomplete.

Using the deep immunoSEQ assay, multiplex PCR amplified TCR CDR3 regions from genomic DNA. Extracted genomic DNA from each cell subset was distributed evenly across all wells of several immunoSEQ 96-well plates, and each plate was treated as a replicate. For sorted subsets, 150 to 250 ng of genomic DNA, equivalent to 30,000 or so T cell genomes, went into each replicate PCR. Purified libraries were measured with a Qubit 3.0 fluorometer, size-checked on a Bioanalyzer 2100, and measured again with the KAPA Library Quantification kit. A separate single-read 150-cycle Illumina NextSeq 550 flow cell was used to sequence each immunoSEQ 96-well plate. Per the original workflow: Because only junctional sequences without quality scores were contained in the immunoSEQ output, filtering matching that applied to full-length reads could not be performed. To assign V/J genes and CDR3, sequences were annotated using PyIR, a Python wrapper for IgBLAST v1.9, with IMGT germline references. Reads were removed for weak V/J assignments (E-value above 1e-6), missing CDR3, stop codons, out-of-frame junctions, or ambiguous translated residues. V3J clonotypes were defined by identical inferred V gene, J gene, and CDR3 amino acid sequence. Percentage overlap between repertoires was computed as shared unique clonotypes divided by the size of the smaller repertoire. RTK rarefaction, the Chao1 estimator, and Recon v2.1 estimates of unobserved clonotypes were used to assess repertoire richness. Generation probabilities for all TCRbeta clonotypes obtained by the gDNA method from a few donors were computed using OLGA. The table was pulled from immuneACCESS by TCRdb, which kept in-frame rearrangements only. Such tables lose some clones; where checked, under half of the loss comes from unresolved V genes, and the rest has no known cause. The V and J calls and clone size are taken from that table; D and trimming were inferred from the DNA. The sample records over 1.5 million clones, nearly 99% of which are singletons. Jointly, the top ten make up around 0.45% of the sample.

The trim is 6 bases for V and 2 bases for J, with a gap of 13 bases between the germline ends. CDR1 is given as SQVTM and CDR2 as ANQGSEA, both from the germline V gene. CDR3 length: 13 amino acids, cysteine to phenylalanine. Kept here is only the CDR3 DNA, which spans 39 bases and is read in frame from base 1. The donors were healthy, HIV-negative adults with no recently reported acute infections or vaccinations. Every donor was a Caucasian adult residing in Nashville, Tennessee, USA. Magnetic negative selection was used to enrich CD4+ T cells, after which naive cells were positively selected on CD45RA and the negative fraction became the memory subset. Blood was collected by leukapheresis, and PBMCs were isolated by Ficoll-Histopaque density gradient centrifugation and then cryopreserved in liquid nitrogen vapor phase. Analytical flow cytometry was used to check the purity and quantity of every magnetically sorted T cell population. From each sorted fraction, genomic DNA was isolated and quantified by UV absorbance on a Nanodrop 2000c.

Material for sequencing was naive CD4+ T cells sorted from blood. In the paper's terms, the cell subset or site label means: CD45RA+ positively selected. This clonotype originated in a man younger than 40 in good health. The rearrangement joined TRBV29-1 to TRBJ1-1, with the identity of the D gene unclear. The CDR3 reads as follows: CSVASSPNTEAFF. The nucleotide sequence is given as TGCAGCGTCGCGTCCTCACCCAACACTGAAGCTTTCTTT.